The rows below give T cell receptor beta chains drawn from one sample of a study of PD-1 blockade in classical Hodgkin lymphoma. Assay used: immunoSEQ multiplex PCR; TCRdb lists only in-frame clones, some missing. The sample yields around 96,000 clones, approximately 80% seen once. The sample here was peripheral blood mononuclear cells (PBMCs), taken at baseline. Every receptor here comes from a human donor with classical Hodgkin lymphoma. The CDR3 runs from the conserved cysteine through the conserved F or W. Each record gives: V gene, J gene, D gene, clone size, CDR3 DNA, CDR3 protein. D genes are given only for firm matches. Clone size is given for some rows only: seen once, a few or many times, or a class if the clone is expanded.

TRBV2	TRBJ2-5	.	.	TGTGCCAGCGGCTCTACGGGGCTTACGGGGGAGACCCAGTACTTC	CASGSTGLTGETQYF
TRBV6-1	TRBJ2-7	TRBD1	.	TGTGCCAGCACAGCCTGGGGGACAGTAACCTACGAGCAGTACTTC	CASTAWGTVTYEQYF
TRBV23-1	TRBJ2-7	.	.	TGCGCCAGCAGTCAACCCGAGGTGGGGGATATTGCCTCCTACGAGCAGTACTTC	CASSQPEVGDIASYEQYF
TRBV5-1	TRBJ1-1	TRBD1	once	TGCGCCAGCAATCGGGACAGCATGAACACTGAAGCTTTCTTT	CASNRDSMNTEAFF
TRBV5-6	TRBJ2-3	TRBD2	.	TGTGCCAGCAGCTTGGGGCGGACTAGCGGCTTCACAGATACGCAGTATTTT	CASSLGRTSGFTDTQYF
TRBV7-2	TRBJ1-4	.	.	TGTGCCAGCAGCTCCCAACCACGGGGAACTAATGAAAAACTGTTTTTT	CASSSQPRGTNEKLFF
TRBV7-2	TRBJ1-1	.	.	TGTGCCAGCAGCCCCTACACTGAAGCTTTCTTT	CASSPYTEAFF
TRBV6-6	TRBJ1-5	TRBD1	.	TGTGCCAGCAGCGTTCGACAGGGAGGGGATCAGCCCCAGCATTTT	CASSVRQGGDQPQHF
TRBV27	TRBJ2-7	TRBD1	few	TGTGCCAGCAGACGGACAGGGCAGTCCTACGAGCAGTACTTC	CASRRTGQSYEQYF
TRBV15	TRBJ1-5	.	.	TGTGCCACCAGCAGAGGCCCTGGGACCCAGCATTTT	CATSRGPGTQHF
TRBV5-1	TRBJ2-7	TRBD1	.	TGCGCCAGCAGCGCCGGACAGGGGGCAGGCGAGCAGTACTTC	CASSAGQGAGEQYF
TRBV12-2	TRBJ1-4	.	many	TGTGCAAGTCGCTTTCCGACAAGAGGGACGGAAAAACTGTTTTTT	CASRFPTRGTEKLFF
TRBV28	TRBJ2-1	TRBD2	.	TGTGCCAGCAGTTTATGGGGACTAGCCCCTCACGGTGAGCAGTTCTTC	CASSLWGLAPHGEQFF
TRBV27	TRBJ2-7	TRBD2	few	TGTGCCAGCAGCCCTCGACTAGCGGGAGGTGGGTACGAGCAGTACTTC	CASSPRLAGGGYEQYF
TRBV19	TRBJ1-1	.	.	TGTGCCGCACAACAGGGTGGTCCAAGTCATGGCACTGAAGCTTTCTTT	CAAQQGGPSHGTEAFF
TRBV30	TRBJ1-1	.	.	TGTGCTCTACGAGCGGGGGCTACTTGGGGCACTGAAGCTTTCTTT	CALRAGATWGTEAFF
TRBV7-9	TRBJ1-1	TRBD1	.	TGTGCCAGCAGCTCATCCGGGACAGGGGGCTCTGAAGCTTTCTTT	CASSSSGTGGSEAFF
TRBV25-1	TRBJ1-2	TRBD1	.	TGTGCCAGCAGTGAAGCCGGACAGGGCAAACTCTATGGCTACACCTTC	CASSEAGQGKLYGYTF
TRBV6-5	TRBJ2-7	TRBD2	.	TGTGCCAGCAGTTACACACGACTAGCTTCCTACGAGCAGTACTTC	CASSYTRLASYEQYF
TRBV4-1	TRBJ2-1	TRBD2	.	TGCGCCAGCAGCCAAGATTCCGGGACTAGCGCTCAGGCAGGTGAGCAGTTCTTC	CASSQDSGTSAQAGEQFF
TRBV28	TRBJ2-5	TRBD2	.	TGTGCCAGCGACGGCGGGGGACTATCATCCTCGGAGACCCAGTACTTC	CASDGGGLSSSETQYF
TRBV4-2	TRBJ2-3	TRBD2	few	TGTGCCAGCAGCCCGGGGACTAGCGGGAGAACAGATACGCAGTATTTT	CASSPGTSGRTDTQYF
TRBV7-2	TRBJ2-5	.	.	TGTGCCAGCAGCTTAGGGGCCTGGGGAGAGACCCAGTACTTC	CASSLGAWGETQYF
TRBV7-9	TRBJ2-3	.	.	TGTGCCAGCAGCTTAAGCGTCCTCGGGGGGCGCTTGGATACGCAGTATTTT	CASSLSVLGGRLDTQYF
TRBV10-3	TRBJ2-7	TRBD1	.	TGTGCCATCAGTGAGATAGGGGGCTCGGGCGAGCAGTACTTC	CAISEIGGSGEQYF
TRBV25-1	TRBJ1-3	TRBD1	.	TGTGCCAGCGCCGGGGACAGAGGGCGCCCCTCTGGAAACACCATATATTTT	CASAGDRGRPSGNTIYF
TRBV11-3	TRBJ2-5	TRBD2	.	TGTGCCAGCAGCTTAGGGAGCGGGAGGGCCCAGGAGACCCAGTACTTC	CASSLGSGRAQETQYF
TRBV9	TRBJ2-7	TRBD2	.	TGTGCCAGCAGCGTAGGTACTAGCGGGGCCCCCTACGAGCAGTACTTC	CASSVGTSGAPYEQYF
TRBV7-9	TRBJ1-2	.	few	TGTGCCAGCAGCTCCCCGGCGAACTATGGCTACACCTTC	CASSSPANYGYTF